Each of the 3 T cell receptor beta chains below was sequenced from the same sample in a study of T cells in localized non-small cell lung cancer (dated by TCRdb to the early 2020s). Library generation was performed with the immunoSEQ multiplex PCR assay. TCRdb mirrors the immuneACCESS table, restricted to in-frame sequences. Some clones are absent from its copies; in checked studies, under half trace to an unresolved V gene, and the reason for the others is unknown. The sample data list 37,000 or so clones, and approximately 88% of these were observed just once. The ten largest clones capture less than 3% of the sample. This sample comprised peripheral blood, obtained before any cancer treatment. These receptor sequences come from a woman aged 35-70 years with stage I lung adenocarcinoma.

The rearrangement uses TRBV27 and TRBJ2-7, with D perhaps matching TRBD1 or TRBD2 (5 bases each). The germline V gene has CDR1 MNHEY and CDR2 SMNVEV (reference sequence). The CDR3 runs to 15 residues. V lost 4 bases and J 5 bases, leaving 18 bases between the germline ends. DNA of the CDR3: TGTGCCAGCAGTTCCGGGGCTCCCCTGGGCAACGAGCAGTACTTC. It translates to CASSSGAPLGNEQYF.

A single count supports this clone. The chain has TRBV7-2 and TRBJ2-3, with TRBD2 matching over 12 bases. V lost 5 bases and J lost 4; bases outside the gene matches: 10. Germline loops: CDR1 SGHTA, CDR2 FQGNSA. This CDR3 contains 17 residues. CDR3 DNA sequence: TGTGCCAGCAGCCTTGGACTAGCGGGAAGGCGGGCAGATACGCAGTATTTT. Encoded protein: CASSLGLAGRRADTQYF.

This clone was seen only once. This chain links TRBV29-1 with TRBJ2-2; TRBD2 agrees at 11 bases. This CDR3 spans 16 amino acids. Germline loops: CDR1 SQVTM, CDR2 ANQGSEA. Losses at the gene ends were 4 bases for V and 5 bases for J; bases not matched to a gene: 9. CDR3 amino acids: CSVGGPRTSGTGELFF. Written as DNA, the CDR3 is TGCAGCGTTGGTGGACCGAGGACTAGCGGGACCGGGGAGCTGTTTTTT.